This TCR beta chain was obtained from a study of T cells in Graves' hyperthyroidism and ophthalmopathy. Study as a whole: Peripheral blood draws took place at initial diagnosis, ahead of any treatment.

This clonotype has only a few counts. The ends were cut back, 1 base at V and 16 bases at J, with 11 bases in the middle. The V gene's germline CDR1 is SGHTS and CDR2 YDEGEE. The CDR3 runs 11 residues. Exclusion of a patient resulted from uncontrolled infection, other autoimmune disease, pregnancy or lactation. Diagnoses rested on clinical symptoms, serum thyroxine and TRAb, thyroid ultrasound and orbital computed tomography. From around 11 ml of fresh peripheral blood, PBMCs were isolated. TCR beta CDR3 region amplification was performed from RNA transcripts. Using the HTBI primer set, a first-round RT-PCR was run on the TCR CDR3. TCRdb re-derived calls from the multiplex PCR reads in MiXCR, one entry per CDR3 protein. The repertoire has about 510,000 distinct CDR3 sequences, about 14% of them found once; the top ten carry approximately 15%.

The receptor was isolated from a middle-aged woman with Graves' hyperthyroidism. This chain links TRBV5-8 with TRBJ2-2; possible D gene TRBD2, 5 bases. The source material was blood. The CDR3 DNA is TGTGCCAGCAGCTTGTTCGGGGAAGGGTTTTTT. It codes for CASSLFGEGFF.